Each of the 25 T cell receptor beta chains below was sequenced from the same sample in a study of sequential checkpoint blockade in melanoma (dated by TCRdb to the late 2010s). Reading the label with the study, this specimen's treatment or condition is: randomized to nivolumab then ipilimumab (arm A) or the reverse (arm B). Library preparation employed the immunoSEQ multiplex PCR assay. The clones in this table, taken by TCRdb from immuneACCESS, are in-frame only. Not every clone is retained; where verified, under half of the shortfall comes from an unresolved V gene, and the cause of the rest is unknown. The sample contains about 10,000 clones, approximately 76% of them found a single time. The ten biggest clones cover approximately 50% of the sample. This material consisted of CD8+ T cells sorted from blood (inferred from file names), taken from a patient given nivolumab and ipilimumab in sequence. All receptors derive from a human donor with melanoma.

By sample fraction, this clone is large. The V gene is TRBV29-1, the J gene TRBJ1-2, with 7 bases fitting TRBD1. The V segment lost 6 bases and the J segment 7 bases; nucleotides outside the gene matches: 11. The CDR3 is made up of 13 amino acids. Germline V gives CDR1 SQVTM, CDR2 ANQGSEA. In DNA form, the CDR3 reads TGCAGCGTGGAAACCGGGACAGCGCGTGGCTACACCTTC. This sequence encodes CSVETGTARGYTF.

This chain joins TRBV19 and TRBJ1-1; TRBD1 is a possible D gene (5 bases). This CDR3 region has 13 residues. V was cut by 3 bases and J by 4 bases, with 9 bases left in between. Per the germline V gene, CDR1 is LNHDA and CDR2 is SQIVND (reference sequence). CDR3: CASSIGATTEAFF. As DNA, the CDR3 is TGTGCCAGTAGTATTGGGGCTACCACTGAAGCTTTCTTT.

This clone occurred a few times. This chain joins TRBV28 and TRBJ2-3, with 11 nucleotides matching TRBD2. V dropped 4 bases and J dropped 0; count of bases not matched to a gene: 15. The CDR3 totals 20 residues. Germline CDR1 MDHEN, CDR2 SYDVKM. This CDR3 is CASSYPSASGGSYSTDTQYF. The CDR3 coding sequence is TGTGCCAGCAGTTACCCCTCGGCTAGCGGGGGGTCATATAGCACAGATACGCAGTATTTT. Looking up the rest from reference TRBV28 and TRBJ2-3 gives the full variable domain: DVKVTQSSRYLVKRTGEKVFLECVQDMDHENMFWYRQDPGLGLRLIYFSYDVKMKEKGDIPEGYSVSREKKERFSLILESASTNQTSMYLCASSYPSASGGSYSTDTQYFGPGTRLTVL.

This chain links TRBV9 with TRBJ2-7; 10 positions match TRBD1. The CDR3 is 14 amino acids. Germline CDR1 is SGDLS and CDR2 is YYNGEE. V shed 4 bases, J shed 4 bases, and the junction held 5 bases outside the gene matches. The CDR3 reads CASSQTGGPYEQYF. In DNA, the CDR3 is TGTGCCAGCAGCCAGACAGGGGGCCCGTACGAGCAGTACTTC.

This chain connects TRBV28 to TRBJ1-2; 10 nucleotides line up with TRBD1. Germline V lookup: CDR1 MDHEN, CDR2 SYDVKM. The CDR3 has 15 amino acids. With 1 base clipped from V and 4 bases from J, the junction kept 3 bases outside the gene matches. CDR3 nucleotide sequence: TGTGCCAGCAGTTTATTGACAGGGGGCAGCTATGGCTACACCTTC. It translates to CASSLLTGGSYGYTF.

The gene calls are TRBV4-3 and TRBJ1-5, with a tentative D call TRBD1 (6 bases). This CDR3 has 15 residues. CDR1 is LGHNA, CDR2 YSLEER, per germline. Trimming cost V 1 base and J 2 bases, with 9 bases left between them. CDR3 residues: CASSQVRGRNQPQHF. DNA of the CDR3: TGCGCCAGCAGCCAAGTCAGGGGTCGCAATCAGCCCCAGCATTTT.

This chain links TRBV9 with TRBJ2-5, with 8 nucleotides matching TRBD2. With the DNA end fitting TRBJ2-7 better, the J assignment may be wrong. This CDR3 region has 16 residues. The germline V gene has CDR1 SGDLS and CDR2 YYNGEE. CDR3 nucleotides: TGTGCCAGCAGCGTAGCGGGAGGGGATAGCTCCTACGAGCAGTACTTC. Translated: CASSVAGGDSSYEQYF.

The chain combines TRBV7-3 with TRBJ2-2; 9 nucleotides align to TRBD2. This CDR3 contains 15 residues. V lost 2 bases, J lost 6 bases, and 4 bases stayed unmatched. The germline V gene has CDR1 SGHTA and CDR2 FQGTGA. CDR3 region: CASSLAGGPPGELFF. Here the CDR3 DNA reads TGTGCCAGCAGCTTAGCGGGGGGGCCCCCCGGGGAGCTGTTTTTT.

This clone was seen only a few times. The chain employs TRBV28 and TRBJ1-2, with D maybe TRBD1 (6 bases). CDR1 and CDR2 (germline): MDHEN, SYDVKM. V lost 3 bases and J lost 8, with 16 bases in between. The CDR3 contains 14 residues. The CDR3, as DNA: TGTGCCAGCAGTTTTCCGGGGGGCGACCGGGGCTACACCTTC. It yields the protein CASSFPGGDRGYTF.

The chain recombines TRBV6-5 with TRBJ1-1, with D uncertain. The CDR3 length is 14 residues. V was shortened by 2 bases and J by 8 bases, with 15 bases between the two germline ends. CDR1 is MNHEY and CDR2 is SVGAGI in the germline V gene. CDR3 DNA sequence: TGTGCCAGCAGTTACGCCTCTAACAGAAAAGAAGCTTTCTTT. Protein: CASSYASNRKEAFF.

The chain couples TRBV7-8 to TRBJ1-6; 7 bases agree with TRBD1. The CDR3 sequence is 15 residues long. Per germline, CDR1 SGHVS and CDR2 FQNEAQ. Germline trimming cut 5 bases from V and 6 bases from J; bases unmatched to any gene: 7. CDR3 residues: CASSPQTGSNSPLHF. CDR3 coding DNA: TGTGCCAGCAGCCCCCAGACAGGGTCTAATTCACCCCTCCACTTT.

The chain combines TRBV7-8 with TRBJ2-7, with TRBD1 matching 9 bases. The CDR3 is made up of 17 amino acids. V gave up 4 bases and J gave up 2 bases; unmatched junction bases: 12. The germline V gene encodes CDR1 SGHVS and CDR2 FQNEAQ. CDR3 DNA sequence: TGTGCCAGCAGCTCGACAGGGGGATCCCTCTTAACCTACGAGCAGTACTTC. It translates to CASSSTGGSLLTYEQYF.

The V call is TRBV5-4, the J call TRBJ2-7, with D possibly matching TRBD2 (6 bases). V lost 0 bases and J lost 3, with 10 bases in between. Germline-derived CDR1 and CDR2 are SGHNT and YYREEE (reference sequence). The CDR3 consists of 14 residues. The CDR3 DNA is TGTGCCAGCAGCTTGGGAGTCGGGGGCTACGAGCAGTACTTC. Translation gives CASSLGVGGYEQYF.

The CDR3 is CASSSTGVDGYTF. The CDR3 DNA reads TGTGCCAGCAGCTCCACAGGGGTCGATGGCTACACCTTC. The chain has TRBV7-9 and TRBJ1-2, with 7 positions matching TRBD1. The CDR3 runs to 13 residues. Germline values: CDR1 SEHNR, CDR2 FQNEAQ (reference sequence). Losses at the gene ends were 4 bases for V and 6 bases for J; bases not matched to a gene: 5.

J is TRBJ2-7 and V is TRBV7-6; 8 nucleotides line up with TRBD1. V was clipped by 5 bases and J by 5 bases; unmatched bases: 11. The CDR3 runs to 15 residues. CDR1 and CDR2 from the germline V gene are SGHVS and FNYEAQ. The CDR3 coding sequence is TGTGCCAGCAGCCCAAGACAGGGGATCGACCACGAGCAGTACTTC. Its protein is CASSPRQGIDHEQYF.

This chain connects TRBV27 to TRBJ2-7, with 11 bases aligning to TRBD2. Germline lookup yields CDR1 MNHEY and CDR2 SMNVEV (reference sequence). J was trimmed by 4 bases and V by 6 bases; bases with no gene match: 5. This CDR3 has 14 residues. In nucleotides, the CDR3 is TGTGCCAGCAGAAGACTAGCGGGGAGATACGAGCAGTACTTC. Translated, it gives CASRRLAGRYEQYF.

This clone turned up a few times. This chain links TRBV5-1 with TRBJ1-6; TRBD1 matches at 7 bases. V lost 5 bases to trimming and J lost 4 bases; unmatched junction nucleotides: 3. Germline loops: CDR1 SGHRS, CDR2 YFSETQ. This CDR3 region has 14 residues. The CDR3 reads CASRVTGYNSPLHF. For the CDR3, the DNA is TGCGCCAGCAGGGTGACAGGGTATAATTCACCCCTCCACTTT.

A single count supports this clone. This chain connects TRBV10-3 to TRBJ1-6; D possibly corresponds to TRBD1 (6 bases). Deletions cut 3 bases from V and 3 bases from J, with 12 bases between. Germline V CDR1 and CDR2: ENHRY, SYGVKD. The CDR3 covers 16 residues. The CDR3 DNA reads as TGTGCCATCAGTGACGGGGGGGCGGTCTATAATTCACCCCTCCACTTT. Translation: CAISDGGAVYNSPLHF.

The CDR3: CAWSVTGAAYEQYF. As DNA, the CDR3 is TGTGCCTGGAGTGTGACAGGGGCCGCCTACGAGCAGTACTTC. This chain joins TRBV30 and TRBJ2-7, with 8 bases aligning to TRBD1. Trimming took 0 bases from V and 2 from J; bases not matched to a gene: 3. This CDR3 contains 14 residues. Germline assignment: CDR1 GTSNPN and CDR2 SVGIG (reference sequence).

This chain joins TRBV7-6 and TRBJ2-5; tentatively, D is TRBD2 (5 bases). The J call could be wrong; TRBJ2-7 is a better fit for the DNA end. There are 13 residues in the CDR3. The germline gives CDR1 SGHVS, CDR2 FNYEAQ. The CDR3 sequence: CASSLGGSPEQYF. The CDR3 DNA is TGTGCCAGCAGCCTGGGTGGGAGCCCCGAGCAGTACTTC.

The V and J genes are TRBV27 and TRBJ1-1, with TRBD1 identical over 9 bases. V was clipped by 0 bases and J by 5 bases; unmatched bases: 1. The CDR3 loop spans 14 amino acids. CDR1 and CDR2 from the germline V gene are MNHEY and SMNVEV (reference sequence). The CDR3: CASSLSGQGTEAFF. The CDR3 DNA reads TGTGCCAGCAGTTTATCGGGACAGGGAACTGAAGCTTTCTTT.

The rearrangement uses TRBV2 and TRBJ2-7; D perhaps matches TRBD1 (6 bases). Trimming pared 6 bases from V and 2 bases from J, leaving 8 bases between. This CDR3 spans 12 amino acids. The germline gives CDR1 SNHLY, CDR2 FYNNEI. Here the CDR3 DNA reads TGTGCCAGCAGGGGGACACCCTACGAGCAGTACTTC. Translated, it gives CASRGTPYEQYF. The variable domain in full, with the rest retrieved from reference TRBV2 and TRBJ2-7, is EPEVTQTPSHQVTQMGQEVILRCVPISNHLYFYWYRQILGQKVEFLVSFYNNEISEKSEIFDDQFSVERPDGSNFTLKIRSTKLEDSAMYFCASRGTPYEQYFGPGTRLTVT.

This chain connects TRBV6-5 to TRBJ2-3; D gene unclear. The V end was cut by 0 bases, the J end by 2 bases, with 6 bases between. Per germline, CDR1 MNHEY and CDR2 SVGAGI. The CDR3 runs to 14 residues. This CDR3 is CASSYSTVTDTQYF. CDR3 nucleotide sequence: TGTGCCAGCAGTTACTCTACGGTCACAGATACGCAGTATTTT.

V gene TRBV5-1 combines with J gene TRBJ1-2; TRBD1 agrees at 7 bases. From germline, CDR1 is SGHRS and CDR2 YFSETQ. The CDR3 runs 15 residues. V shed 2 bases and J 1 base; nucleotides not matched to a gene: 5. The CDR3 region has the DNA TGCGCCAGCAGCTTCGGGACAGCCAGTAACTATGGCTACACCTTC. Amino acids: CASSFGTASNYGYTF.

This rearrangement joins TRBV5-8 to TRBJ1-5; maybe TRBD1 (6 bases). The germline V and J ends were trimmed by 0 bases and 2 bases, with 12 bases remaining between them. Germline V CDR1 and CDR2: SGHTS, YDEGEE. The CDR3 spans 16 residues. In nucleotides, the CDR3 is TGTGCCAGCAGCTTGGCCAGGGGTGGAGGCAATCAGCCCCAGCATTTT. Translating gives CASSLARGGGNQPQHF.